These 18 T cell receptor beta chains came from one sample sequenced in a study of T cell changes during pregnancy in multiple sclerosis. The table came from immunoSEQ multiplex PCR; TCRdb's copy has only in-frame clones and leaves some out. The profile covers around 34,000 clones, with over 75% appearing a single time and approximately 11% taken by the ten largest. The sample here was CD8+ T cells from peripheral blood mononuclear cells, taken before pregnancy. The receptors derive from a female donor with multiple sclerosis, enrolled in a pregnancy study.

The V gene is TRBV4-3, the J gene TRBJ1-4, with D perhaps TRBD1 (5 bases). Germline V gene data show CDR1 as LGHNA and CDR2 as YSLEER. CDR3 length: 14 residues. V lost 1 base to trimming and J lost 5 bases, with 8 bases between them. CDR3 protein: CASSQAGDNEKLFF. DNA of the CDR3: TGCGCCAGCAGCCAAGCGGGGGACAATGAAAAACTGTTTTTT.

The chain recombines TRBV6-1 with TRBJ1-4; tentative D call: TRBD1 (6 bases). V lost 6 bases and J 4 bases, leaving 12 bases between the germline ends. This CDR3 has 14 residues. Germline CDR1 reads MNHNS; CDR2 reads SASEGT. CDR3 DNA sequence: TGTGCCAGCAGCCGCACAGGGATTAATGAAAAACTGTTTTTT. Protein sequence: CASSRTGINEKLFF.

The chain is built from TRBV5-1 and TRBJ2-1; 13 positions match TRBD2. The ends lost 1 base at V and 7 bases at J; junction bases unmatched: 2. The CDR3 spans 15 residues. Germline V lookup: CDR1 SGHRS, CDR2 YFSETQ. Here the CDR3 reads CASSLTSGRVNEQFF. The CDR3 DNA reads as TGCGCCAGCAGCTTGACTAGCGGGAGGGTAAATGAGCAGTTCTTC.

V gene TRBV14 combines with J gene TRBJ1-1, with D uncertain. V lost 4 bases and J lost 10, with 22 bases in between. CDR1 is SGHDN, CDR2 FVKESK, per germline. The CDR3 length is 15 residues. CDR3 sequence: CASSLLDSPGSRAFF. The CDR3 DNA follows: TGTGCCAGCAGCCTCCTTGACTCCCCGGGGTCGAGAGCTTTCTTT.

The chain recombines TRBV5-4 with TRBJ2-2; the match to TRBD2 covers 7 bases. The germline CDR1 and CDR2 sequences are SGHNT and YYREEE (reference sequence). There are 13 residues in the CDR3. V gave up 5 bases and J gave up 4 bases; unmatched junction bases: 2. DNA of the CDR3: TGTGCCAGCAGGACTAGCCTCACCGGGGAGCTGTTTTTT. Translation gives CASRTSLTGELFF. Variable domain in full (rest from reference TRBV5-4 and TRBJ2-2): ETGVTQSPTHLIKTRGQQVTLRCSSQSGHNTVSWYQQALGQGPQFIFQYYREEENGRGNFPPRFSGLQFPNYSSELNVNALELDDSALYLCASRTSLTGELFFGEGSRLTVL.

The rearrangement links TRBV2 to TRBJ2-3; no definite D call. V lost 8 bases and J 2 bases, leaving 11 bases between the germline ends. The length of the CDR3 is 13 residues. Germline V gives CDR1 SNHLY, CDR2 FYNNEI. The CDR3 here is CASANALTDTQYF. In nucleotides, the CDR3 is TGTGCCAGCGCTAACGCGCTCACAGATACGCAGTATTTT.

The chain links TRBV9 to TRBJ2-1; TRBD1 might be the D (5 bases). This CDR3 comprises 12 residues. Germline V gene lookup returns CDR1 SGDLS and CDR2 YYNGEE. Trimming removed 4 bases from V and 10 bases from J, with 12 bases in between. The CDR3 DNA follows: TGTGCCAGCAGCCCCCTAGGGGCGGAGCAGTTCTTC. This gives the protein CASSPLGAEQFF.

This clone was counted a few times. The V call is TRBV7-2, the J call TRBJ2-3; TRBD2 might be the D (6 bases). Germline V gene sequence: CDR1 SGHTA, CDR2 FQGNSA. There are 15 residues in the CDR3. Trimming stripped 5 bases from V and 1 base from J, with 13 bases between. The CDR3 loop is CASSLGTYRTDTQYF. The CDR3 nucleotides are TGTGCCAGCAGCCTAGGGACTTACCGCACAGATACGCAGTATTTT. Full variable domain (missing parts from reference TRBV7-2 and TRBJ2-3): GAGVSQSPSNKVTEKGKDVELRCDPISGHTALYWYRQSLGQGLEFLIYFQGNSAPDKSGLPSDRFSAERTGGSVSTLTIQRTQQEDSAVYLCASSLGTYRTDTQYFGPGTRLTVL.

The chain's CDR3 is CASSFWSRGGYTF. CDR3 bases: TGTGCCAGCAGTTTTTGGTCCCGAGGTGGCTACACCTTC. V and J are TRBV27 and TRBJ1-2, with D uncertain. The germline V gene encodes CDR1 MNHEY and CDR2 SMNVEV (reference sequence). V shed 3 bases and J shed 7 bases, with 12 bases lying between them. The CDR3 is 13 residues long.

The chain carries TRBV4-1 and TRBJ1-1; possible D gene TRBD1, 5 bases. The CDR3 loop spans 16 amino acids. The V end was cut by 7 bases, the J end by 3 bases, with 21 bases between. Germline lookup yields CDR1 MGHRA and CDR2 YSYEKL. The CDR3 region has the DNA TGCGCCAGCACCTTAGGTGGAGGGGTCGGTCACACTGAAGCTTTCTTT. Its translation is CASTLGGGVGHTEAFF.

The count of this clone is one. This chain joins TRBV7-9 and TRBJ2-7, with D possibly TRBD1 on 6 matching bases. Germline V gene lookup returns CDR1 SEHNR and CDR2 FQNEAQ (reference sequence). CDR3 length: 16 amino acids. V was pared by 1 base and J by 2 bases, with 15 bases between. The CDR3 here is CASSLEGRQEAYEQYF. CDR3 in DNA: TGTGCCAGCAGCTTAGAGGGCCGACAGGAGGCCTACGAGCAGTACTTC.

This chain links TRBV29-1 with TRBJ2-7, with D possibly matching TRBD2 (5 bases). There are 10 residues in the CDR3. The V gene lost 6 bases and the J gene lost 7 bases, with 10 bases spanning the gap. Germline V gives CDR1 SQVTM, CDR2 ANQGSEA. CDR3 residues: CSVLSGEQYF. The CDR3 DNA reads TGCAGCGTGCTCAGCGGAGAGCAGTACTTC.

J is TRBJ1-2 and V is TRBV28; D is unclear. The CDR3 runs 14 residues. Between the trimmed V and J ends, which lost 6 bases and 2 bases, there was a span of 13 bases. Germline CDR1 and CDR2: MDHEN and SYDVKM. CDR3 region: CASRPTPANYGYTF. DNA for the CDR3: TGTGCCAGCAGACCGACACCGGCAAACTATGGCTACACCTTC.

CDR3 in DNA: TGTGCCACTGCATTAGAACTCTATGGCTACACCTTC. It encodes CATALELYGYTF. V usage is TRBV7-2 and J usage is TRBJ1-2; D gene ambiguous. The germline CDR1 and CDR2 sequences are SGHTA and FQGNSA. V shed 10 bases and J shed 4 bases, with 13 bases lying between them. The CDR3 contains 12 residues.

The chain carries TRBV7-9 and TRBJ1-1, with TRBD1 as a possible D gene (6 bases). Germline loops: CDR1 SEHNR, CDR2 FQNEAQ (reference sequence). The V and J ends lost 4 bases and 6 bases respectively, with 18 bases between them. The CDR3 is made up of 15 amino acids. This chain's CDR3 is CASSSIDLQGPEAFF. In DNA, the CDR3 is TGTGCCAGCAGCTCAATCGATCTACAGGGACCTGAAGCTTTCTTT. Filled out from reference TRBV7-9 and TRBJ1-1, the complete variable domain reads DTGVSQNPRHKITKRGQNVTFRCDPISEHNRLYWYRQTLGQGPEFLTYFQNEAQLEKSRLLSDRFSAERPKGSFSTLEIQRTEQGDSAMYLCASSSIDLQGPEAFFGQGTRLTVV.

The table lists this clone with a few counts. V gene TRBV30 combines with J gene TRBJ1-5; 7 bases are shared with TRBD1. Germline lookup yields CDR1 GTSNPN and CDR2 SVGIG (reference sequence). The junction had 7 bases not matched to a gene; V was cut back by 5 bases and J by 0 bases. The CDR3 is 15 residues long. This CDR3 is CAWAGGSSSNQPQHF. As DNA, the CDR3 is TGTGCCTGGGCAGGGGGATCCTCTAGCAATCAGCCCCAGCATTTT.

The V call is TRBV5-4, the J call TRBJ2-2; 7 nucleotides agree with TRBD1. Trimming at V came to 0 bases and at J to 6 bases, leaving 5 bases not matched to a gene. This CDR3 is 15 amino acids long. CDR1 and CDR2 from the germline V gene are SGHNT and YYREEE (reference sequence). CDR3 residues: CASSLATGFAGELFF. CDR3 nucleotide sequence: TGTGCCAGCAGCTTGGCGACAGGGTTTGCCGGGGAGCTGTTTTTT.

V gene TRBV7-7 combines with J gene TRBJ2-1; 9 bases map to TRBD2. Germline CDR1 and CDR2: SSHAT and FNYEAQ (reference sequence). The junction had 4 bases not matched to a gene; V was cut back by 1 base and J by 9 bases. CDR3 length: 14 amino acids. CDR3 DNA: TGTGCCAGCAGCTTAGGCGGGGGGGCAGGTGAGCAGTTCTTC. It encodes CASSLGGGAGEQFF.